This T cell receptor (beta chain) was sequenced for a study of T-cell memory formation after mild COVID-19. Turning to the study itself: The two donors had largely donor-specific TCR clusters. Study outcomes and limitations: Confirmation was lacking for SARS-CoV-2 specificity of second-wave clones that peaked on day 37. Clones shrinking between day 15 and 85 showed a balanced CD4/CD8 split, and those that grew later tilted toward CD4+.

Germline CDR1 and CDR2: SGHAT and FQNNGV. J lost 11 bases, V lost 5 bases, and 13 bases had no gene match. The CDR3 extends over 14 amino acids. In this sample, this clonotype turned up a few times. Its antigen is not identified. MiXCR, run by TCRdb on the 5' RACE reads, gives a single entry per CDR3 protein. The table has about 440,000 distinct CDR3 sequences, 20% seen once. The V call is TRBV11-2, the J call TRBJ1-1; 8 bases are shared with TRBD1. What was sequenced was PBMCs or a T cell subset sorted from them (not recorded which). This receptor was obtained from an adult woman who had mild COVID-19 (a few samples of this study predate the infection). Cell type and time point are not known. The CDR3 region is CASSLRDRSFVAFF. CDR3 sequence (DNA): TGTGCCAGCAGCCTTCGGGACAGGTCTTTTGTGGCTTTCTTT.